This T cell receptor beta chain emerged from a study of cytomegalovirus exposure and HLA in healthy donors. This CDR3 region has 14 residues. V dropped 4 bases and J dropped 3 bases, with 9 bases sitting between them. CDR1 is SGHTA, CDR2 FQGTGA, per germline. The PCR was carried out with 60 Vbeta primers and 13 Jbeta primers. Clones were read by immunoSEQ multiplex PCR, and TCRdb kept only the in-frame ones, dropping some. The top ten hold roughly 10% of the sample, which has tens of thousands of clones, around 70% seen once. The sequence was obtained from a woman aged 40 to 55 in good health and CMV-seropositive. The source material was PBMCs. This chain connects TRBV7-3 to TRBJ2-2; a possible D gene is TRBD1 (6 bases). This chain's CDR3 is CASSSGQHTGELFF. In nucleotides, the CDR3 is TGTGCCAGCAGCTCTGGACAGCACACCGGGGAGCTGTTTTTT.